The clone carrying this TCR beta chain has a single count. No antigen is known for it. The data stem from a study of beta chain features in type 1 diabetes. This CDR3 is 15 amino acids long. V lost 8 bases and J 0 bases, leaving 14 bases between the germline ends. Looked up from germline, CDR1 is SGHTA and CDR2 is FQGNSA. Regarding the study as a whole: In cDNA sequencing, cells with high TCR expression could be over-represented. Insertions at VDJ junctions were less frequent in type 1 diabetes patients. These patients also deleted more nucleotides at the same junctions. Type 1 diabetes patients had moderately but significantly shorter TCRB CDR3s in all four CD4+ subsets.

Isolated RNA was reverse transcribed in full, so expressed TCRB transcripts were sequenced. Here immunoSEQ multiplex PCR was the method, and the copy in TCRdb shows in-frame clones only, minus some. The sample consists of around 150,000 clones, more than 60% of them appearing once. The chain recombines TRBV7-2 with TRBJ1-3; D not resolved. The TCR originated in a man aged 30-40 years with type 1 diabetes. The sample taken for sequencing was naive CD4+ T cells from blood. CDR3 residues: CASVEGLNSGNTIYF. CDR3 DNA: TGTGCCAGCGTGGAGGGTCTGAACTCTGGAAACACCATATATTTT.